These T cell receptor beta chains were read from a single sample in a study of T-cell reconstitution after alpha-beta-depleted transplantation in children. In TCRdb, the PCR reads were re-called with MiXCR into one record per CDR3 protein. This repertoire shows 670,000 or so distinct CDR3 sequences, around 14% found once; its top ten account for around 0.79%. The sequencing here drew on PBMCs, taken before TCRalphabeta/CD19-depleted stem cell transplant. These receptors were collected from a girl aged 2-10 years with congenital amegakaryocytic thrombocytopenia, due to receive a stem cell transplant. CDR3s include the opening cysteine and the closing phenylalanine or tryptophan. D genes are given only for firm matches. A row's size may be missing; if present it is once, few, many or a size class.

. TRBJ2-2 many TRBV7-8 CASSPVGGINTGELFF TGTGCCAGCAGCCCAGTTGGGGGGATCAACACCGGGGAGCTGTTTTTT
TRBD1 TRBJ1-4 many TRBV29-1 CSVEERQGADEKLFF TGCAGCGTTGAAGAGCGGCAGGGGGCTGATGAAAAACTGTTTTTT
. TRBJ1-3 . TRBV7-7 CASSAGTGNTIYF TGTGCCAGCAGCGCAGGTACCGGAAACACCATATATTTT
TRBD2 TRBJ2-1 many TRBV29-1 CSVELASGRDDEQFF TGCAGCGTTGAATTGGCTAGCGGGAGGGACGATGAGCAGTTCTTC
TRBD2 TRBJ2-1 many TRBV29-1 CSVEEVGLAGGYNEQFF TGCAGCGTTGAAGAAGTCGGACTAGCGGGGGGATACAATGAGCAGTTCTTC
. TRBJ2-5 few TRBV3-1 CASSQWYGDQETQYF TGTGCCAGCAGCCAATGGTACGGGGACCAAGAGACCCAGTACTTC
TRBD1 TRBJ1-2 . TRBV18 CASGGQGVYGYTF TGTGCCAGCGGAGGACAGGGGGTATATGGCTACACCTTC
. TRBJ2-7 . TRBV20-1 CSARDRAGLVWEQYF TGCAGTGCTAGAGATAGGGCAGGGCTGGTATGGGAGCAGTACTTC
. TRBJ2-5 few TRBV20-1 CSVGRAQETQYF TGCAGTGTGGGCAGGGCCCAAGAGACCCAGTACTTC
. TRBJ2-1 many TRBV20-1 CSAREDNEQFF TGCAGTGCTAGAGAGGACAATGAGCAGTTCTTC
. TRBJ2-1 few TRBV12-3/TRBV12-4 CASNLRRRNNEQFF TGTGCCAGCAACCTTAGAAGGAGGAACAATGAGCAGTTCTTC
. TRBJ2-7 few TRBV2 CASAVYYEQYF TGTGCCAGCGCAGTGTACTACGAGCAGTACTTC
TRBD2 TRBJ2-7 many TRBV12-3/TRBV12-4 CASRPRGGYEQYF TGTGCCAGCAGACCAAGGGGAGGGTACGAGCAGTACTTC
. TRBJ2-3 . TRBV28 CASSLIDRLSTDTQYF TGTGCCAGCAGTTTGATTGACAGATTAAGCACAGATACGCAGTATTTT
. TRBJ1-5 . TRBV10-3 CAISPVGGNQPQHF TGTGCCATCAGCCCGGTCGGGGGTAATCAGCCCCAGCATTTT
TRBD2 TRBJ2-7 many TRBV20-1 CSARGPAGGYEQYF TGCAGTGCTAGAGGTCCAGCGGGAGGGTACGAGCAGTACTTC
. TRBJ1-1 few TRBV2 CASKQDYTEAFF TGTGCCAGCAAACAGGATTACACTGAAGCTTTCTTT
TRBD1 TRBJ2-1 . TRBV24-1 CATKGTAYNEQFF TGTGCCACCAAGGGGACAGCATACAATGAGCAGTTCTTC
. TRBJ2-7 many TRBV7-2 CASSLGGLSSSYEQYF TGTGCCAGCAGCTTAGGAGGTCTCTCGAGCTCCTACGAGCAGTACTTC